Below are 12 T cell receptor beta chains sequenced from a single sample in a study of a mutant IDH1 vaccine in newly diagnosed glioma. The time point: baseline, week 1 (first vaccination visit). Specified treatment: pre-vaccination baseline after standard-of-care therapy. Measured with immunoSEQ multiplex PCR; TCRdb has only the in-frame clones, and not every one. This table holds 20,000 or so clones, approximately 85% found once. The material was PBMCs, obtained from a glioma patient treated with radiotherapy, temozolomide or both. The source is a man aged 35-49 years with glioma.

The rearrangement uses TRBV19 and TRBJ1-1, with 7 bases matching TRBD1. Germline V gene data show CDR1 as LNHDA and CDR2 as SQIVND (reference sequence). The CDR3 runs 15 residues. The V gene end was trimmed by 2 bases and the J gene end by 4 bases; junction bases not matched to a gene: 7. Written as DNA, the CDR3 is TGTGCCAGTAGTATACAGGAGGGGGCAATCACTGAAGCTTTCTTT. Translation: CASSIQEGAITEAFF.

DNA for the CDR3: TGTGCCAGCAGCTTCCGGACAGGGGGCGACACTGAAGCTTTCTTT. Amino acid sequence: CASSFRTGGDTEAFF. The chain is built from TRBV7-2 and TRBJ1-1, with TRBD1 matching over 11 bases. The germline V gene has CDR1 SGHTA and CDR2 FQGNSA. Trimming took 3 bases from V and 3 from J; bases not matched to a gene: 3. This CDR3 has 15 residues.

CDR3 sequence reads: CASSLAGRIYGYTF. The DNA for the CDR3 is TGTGCCAGCAGCTTAGCCGGCAGGATCTATGGCTACACCTTC. The chain recombines TRBV7-9 with TRBJ1-2; the D is unclear. With 0 bases removed from V and 4 bases from J, the gap between germline ends came to 9 bases. Germline CDR1 and CDR2: SEHNR and FQNEAQ (reference sequence). This CDR3 has 14 amino acids.

The genes are TRBV5-4 and TRBJ2-1, with D maybe TRBD1 (6 bases). The CDR3 has 15 amino acids. Germline lookup yields CDR1 SGHNT and CDR2 YYREEE (reference sequence). Trimming left V 4 bases short and J 10 bases short, with 21 bases between. The CDR3 DNA reads as TGTGCCAGCAGCGATGGGGGCACCCCCTTTTCGGAGCAGTTCTTC. Its protein product is CASSDGGTPFSEQFF.

This sequence joins TRBV2 and TRBJ2-5, with 16 bases matching TRBD2. This CDR3 comprises 17 residues. Unmatched junction bases numbered 12, after V lost 5 bases and J lost 9 bases. The germline CDR1 and CDR2 sequences are SNHLY and FYNNEI. CDR3 DNA: TGTGCCAGCAGTCCGGGACTAGCGGGGGGGAAAGGGAGGGCCCAGTACTTC. Its translation is CASSPGLAGGKGRAQYF.

CDR3 residues: CASSLLAESTYNEQFF. The CDR3 region has the DNA TGTGCCAGCAGTTTGTTGGCGGAGAGTACCTACAATGAGCAGTTCTTC. The gene calls are TRBV6-5 and TRBJ2-1; D remains ambiguous. Germline assignment: CDR1 MNHEY and CDR2 SVGAGI. V was pared by 4 bases and J by 2 bases, with 15 bases between. The CDR3 length is 16 residues.

The rearrangement uses TRBV5-1 and TRBJ2-7; TRBD1 matches at 7 bases. CDR1 is SGHRS, CDR2 YFSETQ, per germline. V lost 5 bases, J lost 2 bases, and 7 bases stayed unmatched. This CDR3 spans 14 amino acids. In nucleotides, the CDR3 is TGCGCCAGCAGAGGGGACAGTCGCGCCTACGAGCAGTACTTC. Amino acids: CASRGDSRAYEQYF.

This clone has a single count. This rearrangement joins TRBV25-1 to TRBJ1-3; D is uncertain. The CDR3 contains 13 residues. The V and J ends lost 0 bases and 8 bases respectively, with 8 bases between them. Germline values: CDR1 MGHDK, CDR2 SYGVNS. CDR3 bases: TGTGCCAGCAGTGAATATTCCGCGCACACCATATATTTT. This sequence encodes CASSEYSAHTIYF. The full variable domain, with the rest looked up from reference TRBV25-1 and TRBJ1-3, is EADIYQTPRYLVIGTGKKITLECSQTMGHDKMYWYQQDPGMELHLIHYSYGVNSTEKGDLSSESTVSRIRTEHFPLTLESARPSHTSQYLCASSEYSAHTIYFGEGSWLTVV.

In the case of this clone: The junction shows a germline mismatch at one end, possibly a read error. This rearrangement joins TRBV5-1 to TRBJ2-7; D perhaps matches TRBD2 (5 bases). The germline V gene encodes CDR1 SGHRS and CDR2 YFSETQ. The CDR3 extends over 12 amino acids. The CDR3 DNA follows: TGCGCCAGCAGGTTGGGAGCCCGCGAGCAGTACTTC. Amino acid sequence: CASRLGAREQYF.

V is TRBV2 and J is TRBJ1-6, with a weak D call TRBD1 (6 bases). CDR3 length: 14 residues. Germline V gene sequence: CDR1 SNHLY, CDR2 FYNNEI. V lost 7 bases to trimming and J lost 4 bases, with 11 bases between them. The CDR3 DNA reads as TGTGCCAGCACCGGGGGGCAGTATAATTCACCCCTCCACTTT. Residues: CASTGGQYNSPLHF.

The chain recombines TRBV6-6 with TRBJ1-1; D is undetermined. Germline values: CDR1 MNHNY, CDR2 SVGAGI (reference sequence). The V end lost 0 bases, the J end lost 1 base, and 9 bases lay between the germline ends. This CDR3 contains 15 residues. The CDR3 spells CASSYSGSQNTEAFF. In DNA form, the CDR3 reads TGTGCCAGCAGTTACTCCGGCAGCCAGAACACTGAAGCTTTCTTT.

V is TRBV7-8 and J is TRBJ2-7; possible D gene TRBD2, 8 bases. The CDR3 consists of 15 residues. V lost 5 bases and J 1 base, leaving 15 bases between the germline ends. CDR1 and CDR2 (germline): SGHVS, FQNEAQ. The CDR3 reads CASSREGAGSYEQYF. As DNA, the CDR3 is TGTGCCAGCAGCCGGGAGGGGGCAGGGTCCTACGAGCAGTACTTC.